These T cell receptor beta chains were read from a single sample in a study of CD8 T cells in ankylosing spondylitis. TCRdb re-called the 5' RACE reads with MiXCR, one entry per CDR3 protein. This table has roughly 120,000 distinct CDR3 sequences, roughly an eighth appearing once. The sample taken for sequencing was blood, either unsorted or a sorted T cell fraction (not recorded which). The receptor source for this set is a female donor with ankylosing spondylitis or in good health (not recorded which). Each CDR3 is given with its conserved first and last residue. Each record gives: V gene, J gene, D gene, clone size, CDR3 DNA, CDR3 protein. D genes are given only for firm matches. The size entry is marked missing in some rows and otherwise reads once, few, many or a size class.

TRBV7-6,TRBJ2-7,.,few,TGTGCCAGCAGTCGTACAGGAACCTACGAGCAGTACTTC,CASSRTGTYEQYF
TRBV29-1,TRBJ1-1,TRBD1,.,TGCAGCGTTCAACAGGGGGCTGGCACTGAAGCTTTCTTT,CSVQQGAGTEAFF
TRBV30,TRBJ2-2,.,few,TGTGCCTGGAGTCCTACACGGGAGCTGTTTTTT,CAWSPTRELFF
TRBV12-3/TRBV12-4,TRBJ2-7,.,many,TGTGCCAGCAGGGATGATGGACTTAGCTCCTACGAGCAGTACTTC,CASRDDGLSSYEQYF
TRBV11-2,TRBJ1-5,.,many,TGTGCCAGCAGCCTGGACAGCCCCAATCAGCCCCAGCATTTT,CASSLDSPNQPQHF
TRBV7-9,TRBJ1-2,TRBD1,.,TGTGCCAGCAGCTTAGCAGCAGGGGGAAATGGCTACACCTTC,CASSLAAGGNGYTF
TRBV20-1,TRBJ1-6,TRBD1,many,TGCAGTGCTTCGACAGGGGGAGATTCACCCCTCCACTTT,CSASTGGDSPLHF
TRBV15,TRBJ2-5,.,few,TGTGCCACCAGCAGATCTTCAGGAGAATGGGAGACCCAGTACTTC,CATSRSSGEWETQYF
TRBV7-8,TRBJ2-5,TRBD2,.,TGTGCCAGCAGCCCTTTCGTCGCGGGAGATGGAGAGACCCAGTACTTC,CASSPFVAGDGETQYF
TRBV19,TRBJ1-2,.,.,TGTGCCAGTAGTATCGCGGGTGACTATGGCTACACCTTC,CASSIAGDYGYTF
TRBV5-1,TRBJ1-2,TRBD1,few,TGCGCCAGCAGTCAGGGACAGGCGAGTGGCTACACCTTC,CASSQGQASGYTF
TRBV10-3,TRBJ2-7,.,few,TGTGCCATCAGTGAGGGGTCGTGGGAGCAACTCTACGAGCAGTACTTC,CAISEGSWEQLYEQYF
TRBV7-6,TRBJ2-2,.,.,TGTGCCAGCAGCTTGACCGCCGGGGAGCTGTTTTTT,CASSLTAGELFF
TRBV6-6,TRBJ1-1,.,many,TGTGCCAGCAGTTACTCCCAAAACACTGAAGCTTTCTTT,CASSYSQNTEAFF
TRBV4-2,TRBJ2-7,TRBD2,.,TGTGCCAGCAGCCAAGAGGGGAATAGCGGGAGCTACGAGCAGTACTTC,CASSQEGNSGSYEQYF
TRBV27,TRBJ2-3,.,few,TGTGCCAGCAGTTTATGGGGGAGAGGGTCAGATACGCAGTATTTT,CASSLWGRGSDTQYF
TRBV5-1,TRBJ1-2,.,few,TGCGCCAGCAGCGGACTACTAAAGGGGAACTATGGCTACACCTTC,CASSGLLKGNYGYTF